This T cell receptor beta chain was sequenced in a study of shared clonotypes between healthy human individuals. Whole-study findings and limits: Naive subsets typically showed greater estimated richness than memory subsets.

Study donors comprised healthy, HIV-negative adults devoid of recent acute infection or vaccination. Generated by immunoSEQ multiplex PCR, the TCRdb table keeps only in-frame clones and is missing some. This table holds 950,000 to 1,300,000 clones, 60% to 80% found once. V lost 0 bases and J lost 5; bases outside the gene matches: 9. Germline values: CDR1 SGHAT, CDR2 FQNNGV. CDR3 length equals 16 residues. For this clone: Its antigen is not known.

This receptor was taken from a man between 18 and 29 years old in good health. Sample: memory CD4+ T cells sorted from blood. The sample's subset: CD45RA-negative fraction. V gene TRBV11-2 combines with J gene TRBJ2-5; 7 positions match TRBD1. The CDR3 bases are TGTGCCAGCAGCTTAGATTTTACAGGGGATGGGGAGACCCAGTACTTC. Protein product: CASSLDFTGDGETQYF.